The entry that follows covers one T cell receptor (beta chain) sequence. Its antigen remains unidentified. The data originate from a study of shared clonotypes between healthy human individuals. Findings and limits, study-wide: It was observed that roughly 5.5% of naive CD4 clonotypes were shared across several donors. Sorted-subset samples were not fully sequenced, rarefaction indicated.

At the deep level, the assay was run. TCRdb's table, derived via immunoSEQ multiplex PCR, lists solely in-frame clones and lacks some. The sample carries some 500,000 clones, approximately 94% recorded once. Trimming took off 6 bases at V and 4 bases at J, with 7 bases between the two ends. Germline lookup yields CDR1 SNHLY and CDR2 FYNNEI. The CDR3 extends over 11 amino acids. The sequenced sample consisted of naive CD4+ T cells sorted from blood. Subset denoted: CD45RA+ positively selected. The chain is built from TRBV2 and TRBJ2-7; the D gene is possibly TRBD1 (5 bases). This clonotype was obtained from a woman aged 25 to 39 in good health. The CDR3 coding sequence is TGTGCCAGCAGGGACACTTACGAGCAGTACTTC. This gives the protein CASRDTYEQYF.